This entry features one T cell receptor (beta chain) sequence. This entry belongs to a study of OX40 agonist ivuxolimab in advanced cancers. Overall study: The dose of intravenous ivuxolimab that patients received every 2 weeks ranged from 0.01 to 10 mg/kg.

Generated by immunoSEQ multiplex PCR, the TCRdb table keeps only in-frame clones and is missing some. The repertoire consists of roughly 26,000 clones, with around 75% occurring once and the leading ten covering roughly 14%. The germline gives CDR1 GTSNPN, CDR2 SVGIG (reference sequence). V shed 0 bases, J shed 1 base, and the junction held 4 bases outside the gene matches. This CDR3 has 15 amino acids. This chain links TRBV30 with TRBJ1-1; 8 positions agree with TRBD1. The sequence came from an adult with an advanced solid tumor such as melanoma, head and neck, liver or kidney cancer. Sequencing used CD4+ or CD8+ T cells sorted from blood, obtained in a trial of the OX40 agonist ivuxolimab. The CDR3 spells CAWSVRGLGNTEAFF. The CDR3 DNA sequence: TGTGCCTGGAGTGTCAGGGGGCTCGGGAACACTGAAGCTTTCTTT.